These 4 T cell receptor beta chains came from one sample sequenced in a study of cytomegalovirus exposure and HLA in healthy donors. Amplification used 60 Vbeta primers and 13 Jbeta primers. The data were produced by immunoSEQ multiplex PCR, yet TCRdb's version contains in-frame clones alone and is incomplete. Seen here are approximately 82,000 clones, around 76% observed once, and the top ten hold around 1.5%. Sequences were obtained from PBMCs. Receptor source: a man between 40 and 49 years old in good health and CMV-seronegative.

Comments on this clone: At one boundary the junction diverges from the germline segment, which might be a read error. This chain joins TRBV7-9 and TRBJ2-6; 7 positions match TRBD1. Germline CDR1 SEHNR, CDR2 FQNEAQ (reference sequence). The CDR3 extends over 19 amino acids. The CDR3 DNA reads TGTTCCAGCAGCTTAAATGTCCAGGGGGTACTCTCTGGGGCCAACGTCCTGACTTTC. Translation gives CSSSLNVQGVLSGANVLTF.

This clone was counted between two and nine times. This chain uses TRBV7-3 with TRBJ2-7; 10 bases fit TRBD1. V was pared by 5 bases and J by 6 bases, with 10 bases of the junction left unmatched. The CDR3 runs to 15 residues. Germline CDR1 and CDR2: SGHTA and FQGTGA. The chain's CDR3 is CASSETGGAVVEQYF. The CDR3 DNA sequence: TGTGCCAGCAGCGAGACAGGGGGCGCCGTGGTCGAGCAGTACTTC.

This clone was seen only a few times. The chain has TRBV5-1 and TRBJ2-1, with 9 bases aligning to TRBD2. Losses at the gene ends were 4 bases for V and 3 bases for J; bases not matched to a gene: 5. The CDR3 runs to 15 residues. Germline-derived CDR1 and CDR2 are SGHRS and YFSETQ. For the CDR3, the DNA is TGCGCCAGCAGCGAAGCGACTAGCGGCTACAATGAGCAGTTCTTC. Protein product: CASSEATSGYNEQFF.

The CDR3 spells CASSSAKGATNEKLFF. The CDR3 region has the DNA TGTGCCAGCTCGAGTGCTAAAGGGGCAACTAATGAAAAACTGTTTTTT. This sequence joins TRBV4-2 and TRBJ1-4; possibly TRBD1 for D (5 bases). Germline values: CDR1 LGHNA, CDR2 YNFKEQ. The CDR3 totals 16 residues. V shed 8 bases and J shed 0 bases, with 16 bases lying between them.